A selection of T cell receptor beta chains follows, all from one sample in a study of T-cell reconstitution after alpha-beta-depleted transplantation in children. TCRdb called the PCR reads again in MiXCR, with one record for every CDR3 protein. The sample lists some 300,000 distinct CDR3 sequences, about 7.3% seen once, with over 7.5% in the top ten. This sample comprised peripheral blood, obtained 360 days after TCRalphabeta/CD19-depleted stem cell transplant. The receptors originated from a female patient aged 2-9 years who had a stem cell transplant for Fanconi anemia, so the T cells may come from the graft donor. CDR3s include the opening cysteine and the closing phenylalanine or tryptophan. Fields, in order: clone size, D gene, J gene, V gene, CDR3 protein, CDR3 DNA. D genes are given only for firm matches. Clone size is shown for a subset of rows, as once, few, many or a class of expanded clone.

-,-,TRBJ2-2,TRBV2,CASKETSNTGEPFF,TGTGCCAGCAAGGAGACTTCGAACACCGGGGAGCCGTTTTTT
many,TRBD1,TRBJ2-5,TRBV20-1,CSARDSRARGPQETQYF,TGCAGTGCTAGAGATTCTCGGGCGAGGGGGCCTCAAGAGACCCAGTACTTC
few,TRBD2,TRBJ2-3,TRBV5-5,CASSFPRSSGGFTDTQYF,TGTGCCAGCAGCTTCCCTCGTTCTAGCGGGGGGTTTACAGATACGCAGTATTTT
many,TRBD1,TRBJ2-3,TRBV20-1,CSALWTGARDTQYF,TGCAGTGCTCTGTGGACAGGGGCACGCGATACGCAGTATTTT
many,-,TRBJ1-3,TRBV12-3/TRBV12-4,CASTFSTDGNTIYF,TGTGCCAGCACTTTTTCTACCGATGGAAACACCATATATTTT
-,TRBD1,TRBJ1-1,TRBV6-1,CASSRPGTGATEAFF,TGTGCCAGCAGTCGTCCCGGGACAGGGGCCACTGAAGCTTTCTTT
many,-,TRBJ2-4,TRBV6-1,CASALSHQYF,TGTGCCAGCGCTTTAAGTCATCAGTACTTC
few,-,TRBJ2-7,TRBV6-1,CASSPLRTSYEQYF,TGTGCCAGCTCCCCGTTGAGGACCTCCTACGAGCAGTACTTC
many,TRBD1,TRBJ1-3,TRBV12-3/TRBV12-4,CASNGQAGNTIYF,TGTGCCAGCAACGGACAGGCTGGAAACACCATATATTTT
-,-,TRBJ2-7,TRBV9,CASSEGGTTYEQYF,TGTGCCAGCAGCGAAGGGGGGACTACCTACGAGCAGTACTTC
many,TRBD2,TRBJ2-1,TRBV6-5,CASRASGAFSYNEQFF,TGTGCCAGCAGGGCTAGCGGGGCCTTCTCCTACAATGAGCAGTTCTTC
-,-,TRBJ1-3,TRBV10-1,CASSESGVTGNPIYF,TGCGCCAGCAGTGAGTCGGGAGTAACTGGAAACCCCATATATTTT
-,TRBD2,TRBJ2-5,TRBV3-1,CASSQAGLAGNQETQYF,TGTGCCAGCAGCCAAGCGGGACTAGCGGGGAACCAAGAGACCCAGTACTTC
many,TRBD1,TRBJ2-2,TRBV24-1,CATSNPLSRDRGTAPTGELFF,TGTGCCACCAGCAACCCCTTGTCCCGGGACAGGGGAACGGCGCCTACCGGGGAGCTGTTTTTT
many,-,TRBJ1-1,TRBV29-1,CSVGGQVEAFF,TGCAGCGTCGGCGGGCAGGTCGAAGCTTTCTTT
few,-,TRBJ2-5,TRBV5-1,CASSLEMEETQYF,TGCGCCAGCAGCTTGGAGATGGAGGAGACCCAGTACTTC
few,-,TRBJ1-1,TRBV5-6,CASSLARVFMNTEAFF,TGTGCCAGCAGCTTGGCTCGGGTCTTCATGAACACTGAAGCTTTCTTT
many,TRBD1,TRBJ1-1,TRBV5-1,CASSTGQLNTEAFF,TGCGCCAGCAGCACGGGACAGCTGAACACTGAAGCTTTCTTT
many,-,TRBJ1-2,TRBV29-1,CSVNVDTF,TGCAGCGTAAACGTAGACACCTTC
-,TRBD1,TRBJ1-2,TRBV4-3,CASSRVGQIYGYTF,TGCGCCAGCAGCCGGGTGGGACAGATCTATGGCTACACCTTC
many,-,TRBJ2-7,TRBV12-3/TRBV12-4,CASSSGYRSYEQYF,TGTGCCAGCAGTTCAGGGTATAGGTCCTACGAGCAGTACTTC
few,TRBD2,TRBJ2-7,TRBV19,CASSPTQTSGRVYEQYF,TGTGCCAGTAGTCCTACCCAGACTAGCGGGAGAGTCTACGAGCAGTACTTC
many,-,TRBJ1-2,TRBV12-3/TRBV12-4,CASRASGLYGYTF,TGTGCCAGCAGGGCCTCCGGCCTCTATGGCTACACCTTC
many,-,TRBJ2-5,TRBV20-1,CSARDGGSGQETQYF,TGCAGTGCTAGAGATGGGGGGTCGGGACAAGAGACCCAGTACTTC